This is a list of T cell receptor beta chains from one sample in a study of blood T cell repertoires in COVID-19. The data were produced by immunoSEQ multiplex PCR, yet TCRdb's version contains in-frame clones alone and is incomplete. The repertoire holds a few hundred thousand clones, about 90% seen once, with less than 3.5% in the top ten. The sequencing sample was made of peripheral blood. The origin of the receptors is a woman under 40 with COVID-19, enrolled during active disease. CDR3s include the opening cysteine and the closing phenylalanine or tryptophan. The size field is filled for only some rows; it gives once, few, many or a size class.

v_call	clone_size	j_call	cdr3_aa
TRBV3-1/TRBV3-2	NA	TRBJ1-2	CASSQQLGAPLGYGYTF
TRBV11-3	NA	TRBJ2-1	CASSLRERDEQFF
TRBV3-1/TRBV3-2	NA	TRBJ2-4	CASSQVGTSFIQYF
TRBV6-6	NA	TRBJ1-6	CASSQDKGPLHF
TRBV18	NA	TRBJ2-1	CASSVSRGYNEQFF
TRBV9	NA	TRBJ1-2	CASSVGTVISTYGYTF
TRBV6-6	NA	TRBJ1-2	CASSYSHGYTF
TRBV2	NA	TRBJ2-7	CASKVATGGEEQYF
TRBV30	NA	TRBJ1-1	CAWSVHKGAEAFF
TRBV3-1/TRBV3-2	once	TRBJ1-5	CASSQEGEVQHF
TRBV28	once	TRBJ2-2	CASSPPPSGRTGELFF
TRBV6-1	NA	TRBJ2-7	CASSEAFGTSGAEQYF
TRBV6-5	NA	TRBJ1-2	CASSQGFSSGYTF
TRBV3-1/TRBV3-2	NA	TRBJ2-7	CASSLRGYEQYF
TRBV4-1	NA	TRBJ1-5	CASSQGIQVNQPQHF
TRBV7-8	few	TRBJ1-6	CASSSIGQGANSPLHF
TRBV19	once	TRBJ1-6	CASSLHRDNSPLHF
TRBV7-2	NA	TRBJ2-3	CASSSGLAVKTDTQYF
TRBV2	NA	TRBJ1-5	CASSEARAYLPQHF
TRBV10-3	NA	TRBJ1-1	CAISPGHGATEAFF
TRBV2	NA	TRBJ1-6	CASSLTGYNSPLHF
TRBV7-9	once	TRBJ1-2	CASSLGPRQGIYGYTF
TRBV27	NA	TRBJ1-1	CASSLFGSQGGRAEAFF
TRBV19	NA	TRBJ2-7	CASSASGVSYEQYF
TRBV27	NA	TRBJ2-1	CASSLGTSGRREQFF
TRBV10-1	NA	TRBJ2-3	CASSDSRELVTQYF
TRBV10-3	NA	TRBJ1-2	CAISLQGSGDYGYTF
TRBV28	NA	TRBJ2-4	CASSFWREGLENIQYF
TRBV20-1	NA	TRBJ1-1	CSARAPRARVF
TRBV5-8	NA	TRBJ2-5	CASTIGQVKETQYF
TRBV30	NA	TRBJ1-5	CAWSDRRNQPQHF
TRBV12-5	few	TRBJ1-6	CASGFGQGFNSPLHF
TRBV28	NA	TRBJ1-6	CASHTMTGGSPLHF
TRBV11-2	NA	TRBJ2-1	CASSLQGLSSYNEQFF
TRBV28	NA	TRBJ1-1	CASTYRALTLEAFF
TRBV5-1	NA	TRBJ2-7	CASSFTGTGLYEQYF
TRBV27	NA	TRBJ2-7	CAASPQGSGYEQYF
TRBV6-1	once	TRBJ1-3	CASSDEKEGSGNTIYF
TRBV6-6	NA	TRBJ1-2	CASSRSGQGNYGYTF
TRBV5-1	NA	TRBJ1-2	CASSLAGDGYTF
TRBV15	NA	TRBJ2-7	CATSRGRGYEQYF
TRBV5-1	NA	TRBJ2-3	CASSFDRGNTQYF
TRBV18	NA	TRBJ2-7	CASSPSQGVFGEQYF
TRBV5-4	NA	TRBJ1-1	CASGKDPGRTEAFF
TRBV30	NA	TRBJ2-7	CAWSARRTGIYEQYF
TRBV5-6	NA	TRBJ2-1	CASSLGLAGDVEFF
TRBV11-3	NA	TRBJ2-3	CASSSSGGLTDTQYF
TRBV5-4	NA	TRBJ2-1	CASSGWGEGYNEQFF